This T cell receptor beta chain was recorded in a study of blood T cell repertoires in COVID-19. Study-wide background: Samples came from the United States, Italy and Spain, spanning acute and convalescent COVID-19.

Assay used: immunoSEQ multiplex PCR; TCRdb lists only in-frame clones, some missing. The profile shows a few hundred thousand clones, about nine tenths of them singletons. Sample: peripheral blood. The sequence was collected from a man between 18 and 29 years old with active or convalescent COVID-19.

CDR3 sequence reads: CASSLIPTDWGYTF. CDR3 coding DNA: TGCGCCAGCAGCTTGATCCCGACAGATTGGGGCTACACCTTC. The chain combines TRBV5-1 with TRBJ1-2; the D gene is possibly TRBD1 (5 bases). The ends were cut back, 1 base at V and 8 bases at J, with 15 bases in the middle. The CDR3 extends over 14 amino acids. Germline lookup yields CDR1 SGHRS and CDR2 YFSETQ.